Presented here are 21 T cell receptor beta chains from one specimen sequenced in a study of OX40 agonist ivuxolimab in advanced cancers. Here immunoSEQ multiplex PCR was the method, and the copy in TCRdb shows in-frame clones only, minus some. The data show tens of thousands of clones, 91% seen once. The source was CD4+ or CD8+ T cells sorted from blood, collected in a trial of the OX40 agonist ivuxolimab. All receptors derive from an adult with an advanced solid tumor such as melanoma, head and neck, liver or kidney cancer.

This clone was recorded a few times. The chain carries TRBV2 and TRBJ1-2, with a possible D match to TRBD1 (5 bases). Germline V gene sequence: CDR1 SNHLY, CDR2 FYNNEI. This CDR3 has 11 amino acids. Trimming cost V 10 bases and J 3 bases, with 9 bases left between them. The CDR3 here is CANRTYYGYTF. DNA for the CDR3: TGTGCCAACAGGACGTACTATGGCTACACCTTC.

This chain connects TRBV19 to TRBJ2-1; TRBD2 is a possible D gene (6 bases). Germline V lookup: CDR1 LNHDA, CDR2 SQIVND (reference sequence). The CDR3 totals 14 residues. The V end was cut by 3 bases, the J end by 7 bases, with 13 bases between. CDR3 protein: CASSIGLGGNEQFF. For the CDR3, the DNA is TGTGCCAGTAGTATCGGCTTGGGGGGAAATGAGCAGTTCTTC.

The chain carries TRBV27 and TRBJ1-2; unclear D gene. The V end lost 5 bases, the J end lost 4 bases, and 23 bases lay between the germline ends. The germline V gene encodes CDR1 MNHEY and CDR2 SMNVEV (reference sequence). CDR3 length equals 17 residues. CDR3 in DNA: TGTGCCAGCAGTCCTGGCCTCCGCCAGCACAGTAGCTATGGCTACACCTTC. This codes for CASSPGLRQHSSYGYTF.

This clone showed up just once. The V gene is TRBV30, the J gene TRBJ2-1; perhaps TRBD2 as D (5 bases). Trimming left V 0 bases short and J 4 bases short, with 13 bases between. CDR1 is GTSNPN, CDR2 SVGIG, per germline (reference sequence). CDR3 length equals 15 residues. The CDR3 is CAWSVPRALYNEQFF. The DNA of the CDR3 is TGTGCCTGGAGTGTCCCGCGGGCTCTATACAATGAGCAGTTCTTC.

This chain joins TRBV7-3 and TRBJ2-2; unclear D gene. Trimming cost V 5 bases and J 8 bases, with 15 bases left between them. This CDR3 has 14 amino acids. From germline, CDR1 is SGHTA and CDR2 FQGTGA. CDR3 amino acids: CASSPDGSLGELFF. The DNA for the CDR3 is TGTGCCAGCAGCCCTGACGGCAGCTTGGGGGAGCTGTTTTTT.

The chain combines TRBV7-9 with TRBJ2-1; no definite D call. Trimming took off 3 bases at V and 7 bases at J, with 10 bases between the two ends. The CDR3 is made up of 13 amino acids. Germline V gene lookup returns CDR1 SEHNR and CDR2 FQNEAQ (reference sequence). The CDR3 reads CASSFTEENEQFF. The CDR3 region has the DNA TGTGCCAGCAGCTTTACGGAAGAGAATGAGCAGTTCTTC.

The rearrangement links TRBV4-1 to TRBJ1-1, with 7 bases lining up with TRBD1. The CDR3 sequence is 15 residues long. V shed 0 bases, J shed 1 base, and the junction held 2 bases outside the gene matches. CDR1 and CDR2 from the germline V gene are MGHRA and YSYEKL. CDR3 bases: TGCGCCAGCAGCCAAGATAGGACAGGGAACACTGAAGCTTTCTTT. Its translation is CASSQDRTGNTEAFF.

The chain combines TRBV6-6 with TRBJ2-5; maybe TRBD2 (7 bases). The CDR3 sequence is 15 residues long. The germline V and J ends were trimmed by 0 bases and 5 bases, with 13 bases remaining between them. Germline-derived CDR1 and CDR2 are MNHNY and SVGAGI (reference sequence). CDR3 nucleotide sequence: TGTGCCAGCAGTTACTCAGGGGGGGCGGGCGAGACCCAGTACTTC. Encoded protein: CASSYSGGAGETQYF.

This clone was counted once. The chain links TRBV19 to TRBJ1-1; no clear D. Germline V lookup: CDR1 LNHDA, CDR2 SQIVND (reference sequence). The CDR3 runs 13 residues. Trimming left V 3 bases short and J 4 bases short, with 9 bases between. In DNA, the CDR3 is TGTGCCAGTAGTATGGCCCTCATCACTGAAGCTTTCTTT. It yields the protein CASSMALITEAFF.

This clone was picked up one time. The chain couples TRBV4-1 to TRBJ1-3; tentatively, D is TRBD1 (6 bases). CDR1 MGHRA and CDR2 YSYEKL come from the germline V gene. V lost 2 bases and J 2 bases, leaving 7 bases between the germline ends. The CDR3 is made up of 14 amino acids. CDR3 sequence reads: CASSQQGTGNTIYF. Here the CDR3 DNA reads TGCGCCAGCAGCCAACAGGGGACTGGAAACACCATATATTTT.

CDR3: CASSSSARRMDSPLHF. In DNA, the CDR3 is TGTGCCAGCAGCTCCAGCGCCCGAAGAATGGATTCACCCCTCCACTTT. The V gene is TRBV9, the J gene TRBJ1-6; D is unclear. The ends were cut back, 4 bases at V and 8 bases at J, with 19 bases in the middle. The germline CDR1 and CDR2 sequences are SGDLS and YYNGEE. The CDR3 is 16 residues long.

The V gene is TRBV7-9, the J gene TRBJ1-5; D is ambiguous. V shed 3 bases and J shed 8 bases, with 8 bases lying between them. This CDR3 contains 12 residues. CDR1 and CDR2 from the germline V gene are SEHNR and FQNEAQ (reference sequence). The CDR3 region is CASSFEFKPQHF. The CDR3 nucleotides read TGTGCCAGCAGCTTTGAGTTCAAGCCCCAGCATTTT.

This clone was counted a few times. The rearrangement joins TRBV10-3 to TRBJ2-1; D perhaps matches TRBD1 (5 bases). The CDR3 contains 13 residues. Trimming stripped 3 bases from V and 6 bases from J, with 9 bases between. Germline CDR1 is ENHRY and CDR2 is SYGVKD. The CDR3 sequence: CAISDPGINEQFF. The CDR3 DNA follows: TGTGCCATCAGTGATCCAGGGATCAATGAGCAGTTCTTC.

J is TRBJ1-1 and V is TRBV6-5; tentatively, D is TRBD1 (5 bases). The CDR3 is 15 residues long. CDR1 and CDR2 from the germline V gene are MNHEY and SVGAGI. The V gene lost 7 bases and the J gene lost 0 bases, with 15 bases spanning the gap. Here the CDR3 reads CASTDRGPLNTEAFF. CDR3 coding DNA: TGTGCCAGCACCGATAGGGGCCCTTTGAACACTGAAGCTTTCTTT.

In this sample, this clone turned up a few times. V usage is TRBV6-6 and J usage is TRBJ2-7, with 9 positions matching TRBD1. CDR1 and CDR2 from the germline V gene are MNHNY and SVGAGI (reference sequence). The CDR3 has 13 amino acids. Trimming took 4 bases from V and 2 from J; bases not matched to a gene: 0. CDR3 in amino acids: CASSWDRAYEQYV. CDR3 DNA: TGTGCCAGCAGTTGGGACAGGGCCTACGAGCAGTACGTC.

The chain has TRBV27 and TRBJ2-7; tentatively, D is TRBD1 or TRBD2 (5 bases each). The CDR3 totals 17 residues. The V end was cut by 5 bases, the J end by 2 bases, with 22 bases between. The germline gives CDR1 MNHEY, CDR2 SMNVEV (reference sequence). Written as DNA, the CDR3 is TGTGCCAGCAGTGACCGCTCCGGGACCCAGGATCCCTACGAGCAGTACTTC. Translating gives CASSDRSGTQDPYEQYF.

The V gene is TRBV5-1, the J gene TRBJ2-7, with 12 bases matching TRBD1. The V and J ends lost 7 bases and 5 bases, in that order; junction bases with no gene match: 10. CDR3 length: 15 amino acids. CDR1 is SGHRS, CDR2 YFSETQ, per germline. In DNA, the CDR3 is TGCGCCAGCCCCTATCGGGACAGGGGGCCCCACGAGCAGTACGTC. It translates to CASPYRDRGPHEQYV.

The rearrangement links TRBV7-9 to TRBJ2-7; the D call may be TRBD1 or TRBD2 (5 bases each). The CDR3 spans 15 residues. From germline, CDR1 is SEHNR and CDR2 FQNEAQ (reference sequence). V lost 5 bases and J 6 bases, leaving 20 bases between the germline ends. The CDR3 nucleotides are TGTGCCAGCAGCCCGGTGGGGGAGCCGAAAGTCGAGCAGTACTTC. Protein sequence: CASSPVGEPKVEQYF.

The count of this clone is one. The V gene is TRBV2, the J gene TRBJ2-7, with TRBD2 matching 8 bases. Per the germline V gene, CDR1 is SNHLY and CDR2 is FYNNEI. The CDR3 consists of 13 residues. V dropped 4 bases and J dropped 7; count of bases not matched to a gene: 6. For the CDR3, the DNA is TGTGCCAGCAGTGTTAACGGGGGGGATGAGCAGTACGTC. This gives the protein CASSVNGGDEQYV.

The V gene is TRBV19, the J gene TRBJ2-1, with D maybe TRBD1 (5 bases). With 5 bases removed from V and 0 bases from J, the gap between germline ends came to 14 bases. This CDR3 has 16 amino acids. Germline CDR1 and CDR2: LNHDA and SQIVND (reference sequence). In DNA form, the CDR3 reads TGTGCCAGTAGTCTCCAGACAGCTAGCTCCTACAATGAGCAGTTCTTC. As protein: CASSLQTASSYNEQFF.

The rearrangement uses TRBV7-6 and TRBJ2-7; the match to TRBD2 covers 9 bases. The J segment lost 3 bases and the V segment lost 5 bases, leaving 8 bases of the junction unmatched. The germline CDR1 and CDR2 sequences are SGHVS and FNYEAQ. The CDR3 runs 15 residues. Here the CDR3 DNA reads TGTGCCAGCAGCCCCGGCGGGGGGGTCTTCTACGAGCAGTACGTC. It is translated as CASSPGGGVFYEQYV.